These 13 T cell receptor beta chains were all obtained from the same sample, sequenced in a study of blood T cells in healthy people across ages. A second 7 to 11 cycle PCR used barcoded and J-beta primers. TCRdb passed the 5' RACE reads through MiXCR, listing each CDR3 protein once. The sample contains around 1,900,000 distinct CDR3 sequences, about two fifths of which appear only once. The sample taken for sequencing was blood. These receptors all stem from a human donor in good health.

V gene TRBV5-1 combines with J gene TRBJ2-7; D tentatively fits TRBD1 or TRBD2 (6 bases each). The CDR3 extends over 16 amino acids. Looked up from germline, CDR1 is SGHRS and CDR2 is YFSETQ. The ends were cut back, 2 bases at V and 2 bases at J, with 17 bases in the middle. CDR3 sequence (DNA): TGCGCCAGCAGCTTTACGGGGGCAGTGGCGGCCTACGAGCAGTACTTC. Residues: CASSFTGAVAAYEQYF.

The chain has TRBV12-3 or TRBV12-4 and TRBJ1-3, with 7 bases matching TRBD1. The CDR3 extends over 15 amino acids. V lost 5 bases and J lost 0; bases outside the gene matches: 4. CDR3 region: CASSRDSNSGNTIYF. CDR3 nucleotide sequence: TGTGCCAGCAGTCGGGACAGCAACTCTGGAAACACCATATATTTT.

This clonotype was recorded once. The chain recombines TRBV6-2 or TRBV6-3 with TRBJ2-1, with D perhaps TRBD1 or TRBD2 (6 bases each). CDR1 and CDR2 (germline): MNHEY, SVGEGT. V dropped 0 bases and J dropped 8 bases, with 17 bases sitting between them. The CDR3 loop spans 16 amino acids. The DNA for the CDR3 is TGTGCCAGCAGTTACTCAAGCCCGGGGGCCGGGGATGAGCAGTTCTTC. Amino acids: CASSYSSPGAGDEQFF.

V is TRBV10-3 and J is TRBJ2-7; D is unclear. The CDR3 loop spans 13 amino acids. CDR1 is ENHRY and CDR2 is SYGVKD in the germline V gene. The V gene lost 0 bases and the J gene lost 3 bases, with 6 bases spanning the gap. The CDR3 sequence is CAISESMNYEQYF. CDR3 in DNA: TGTGCCATCAGTGAGTCGATGAACTACGAGCAGTACTTC.

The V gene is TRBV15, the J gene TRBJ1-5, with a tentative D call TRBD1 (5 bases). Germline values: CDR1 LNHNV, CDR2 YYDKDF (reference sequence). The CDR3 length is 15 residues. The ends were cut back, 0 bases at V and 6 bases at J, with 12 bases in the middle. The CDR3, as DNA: TGTGCCACCAGCAGAGATATCGGACAAACTCAGCCCCAGCATTTT. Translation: CATSRDIGQTQPQHF.

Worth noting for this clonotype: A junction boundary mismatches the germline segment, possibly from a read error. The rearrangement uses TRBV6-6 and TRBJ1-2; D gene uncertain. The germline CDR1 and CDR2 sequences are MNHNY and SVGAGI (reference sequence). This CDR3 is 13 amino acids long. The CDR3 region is CASTLTPNYDYTF. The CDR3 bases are TGTGCCAGCACCCTGACACCTAACTATGACTACACCTTC.

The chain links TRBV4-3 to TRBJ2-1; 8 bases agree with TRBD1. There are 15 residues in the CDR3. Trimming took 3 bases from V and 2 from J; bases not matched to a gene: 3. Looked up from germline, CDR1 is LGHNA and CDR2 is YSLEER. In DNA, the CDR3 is TGCGCCAGCAGCCAGGGACAGGCAGCCTACAATGAGCAGTTCTTC. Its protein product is CASSQGQAAYNEQFF.

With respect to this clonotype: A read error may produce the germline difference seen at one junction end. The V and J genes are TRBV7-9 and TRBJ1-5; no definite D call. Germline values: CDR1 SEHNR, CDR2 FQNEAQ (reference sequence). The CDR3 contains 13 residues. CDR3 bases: TGTGCTAGCAGCCCCCAGACATGGGAGGCCCAGCATTTT. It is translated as CASSPQTWEAQHF.

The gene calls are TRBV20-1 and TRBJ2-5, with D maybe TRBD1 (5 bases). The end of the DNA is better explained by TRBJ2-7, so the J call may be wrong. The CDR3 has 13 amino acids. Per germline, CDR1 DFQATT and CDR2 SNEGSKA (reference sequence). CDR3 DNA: TGCAGTGCTACCCCGGACACGACCTACGAGCAGTACTTC. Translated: CSATPDTTYEQYF.

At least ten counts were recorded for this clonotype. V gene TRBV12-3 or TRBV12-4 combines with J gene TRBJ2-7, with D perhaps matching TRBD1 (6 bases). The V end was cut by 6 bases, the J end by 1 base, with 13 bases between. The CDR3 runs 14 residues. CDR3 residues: CASSSTGLSYEQYF. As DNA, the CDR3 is TGTGCCAGCAGCAGTACAGGGTTATCCTACGAGCAGTACTTC.

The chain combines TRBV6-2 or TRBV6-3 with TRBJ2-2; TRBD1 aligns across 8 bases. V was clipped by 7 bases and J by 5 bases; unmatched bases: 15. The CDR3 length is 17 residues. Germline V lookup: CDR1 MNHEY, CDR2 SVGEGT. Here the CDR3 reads CASKTSKPGQETGELFF. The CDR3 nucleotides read TGTGCCAGCAAGACTTCGAAACCGGGACAGGAGACCGGGGAGCTGTTTTTT.

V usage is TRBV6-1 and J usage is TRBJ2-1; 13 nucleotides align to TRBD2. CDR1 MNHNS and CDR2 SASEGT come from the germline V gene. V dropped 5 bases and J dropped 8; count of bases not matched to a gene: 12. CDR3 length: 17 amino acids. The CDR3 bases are TGTGCCAGCAGTACCACTAGCGGGAGGGCGTTCCTTGATGAGCAGTTCTTC. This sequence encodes CASSTTSGRAFLDEQFF.

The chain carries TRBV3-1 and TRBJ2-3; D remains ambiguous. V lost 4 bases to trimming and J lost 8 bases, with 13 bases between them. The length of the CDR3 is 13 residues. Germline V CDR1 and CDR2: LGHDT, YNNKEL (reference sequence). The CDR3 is CASSRIRLGTQYF. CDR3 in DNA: TGTGCCAGCAGCCGCATCAGACTGGGTACGCAGTATTTT.